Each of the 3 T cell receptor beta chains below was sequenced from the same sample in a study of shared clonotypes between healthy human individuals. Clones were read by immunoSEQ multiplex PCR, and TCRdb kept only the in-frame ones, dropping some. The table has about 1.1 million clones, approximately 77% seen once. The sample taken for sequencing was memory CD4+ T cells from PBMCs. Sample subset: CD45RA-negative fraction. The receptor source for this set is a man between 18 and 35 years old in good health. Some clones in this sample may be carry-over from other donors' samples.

The CDR3 region is CASSDRGTMGETQYF. In DNA, the CDR3 is TGTGCCAGCAGTGATAGGGGGACCATGGGGGAGACCCAGTACTTC. The chain joins TRBV6-1 to TRBJ2-5; D is possibly TRBD1 (6 bases). The CDR3 spans 15 residues. CDR1 is MNHNS and CDR2 is SASEGT in the germline V gene. Trimming removed 3 bases at V and 5 bases at J, with 16 bases between.

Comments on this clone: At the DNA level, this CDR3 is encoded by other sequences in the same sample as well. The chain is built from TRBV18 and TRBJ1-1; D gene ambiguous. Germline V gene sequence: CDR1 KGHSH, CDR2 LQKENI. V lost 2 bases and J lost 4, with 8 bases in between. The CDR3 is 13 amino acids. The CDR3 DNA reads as TGTGCCAGCTCACCAAGCGGAGGCACTGAAGCTTTCTTT. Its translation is CASSPSGGTEAFF. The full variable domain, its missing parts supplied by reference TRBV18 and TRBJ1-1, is NAGVMQNPRHLVRRRGQEARLRCSPMKGHSHVYWYRQLPEEGLKFMVYLQKENIIDESGMPKERFSAEFPKEGPSILRIQQVVRGDSAAYFCASSPSGGTEAFFGQGTRLTVV.

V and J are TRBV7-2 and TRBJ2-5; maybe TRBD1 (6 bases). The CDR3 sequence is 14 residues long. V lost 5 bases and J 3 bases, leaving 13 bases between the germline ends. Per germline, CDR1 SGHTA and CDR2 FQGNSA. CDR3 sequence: CASSATGPKETQYF. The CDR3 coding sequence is TGTGCCAGCAGCGCGACAGGACCGAAAGAGACCCAGTACTTC.